This T cell receptor (beta chain) was obtained from a study of T cell responses to AZD1222 COVID-19 vaccine. The CDR3 is 13 residues long. A single count supports this clone. One end of the junction varies from germline; a read error may be responsible. Generated by immunoSEQ multiplex PCR, the TCRdb table keeps only in-frame clones and is missing some. The sample records about 140,000 clones, approximately 94% being singletons. The chain links TRBV12-3 or TRBV12-4 to TRBJ2-1; 7 bases agree with TRBD2. The input for sequencing was peripheral blood, taken on day 0 of AZD1222 vaccination. The source is an adult in good health. The CDR3 DNA sequence: TGTGCCAGCAGTTTAAACGCAGGACTAGTCTTGATCTTC. Residues: CASSLNAGLVLIF.